Below are 21 T cell receptor beta chains sequenced from a single sample in a study of shared clonotypes between healthy human individuals. Sequencing used immunoSEQ multiplex PCR; TCRdb keeps in-frame clones, though not all of them. The top ten clones hold over 0.1% of a sample with 2 million to 2.5 million clones, roughly 95% of them seen once. Sequencing used naive CD4+ T cells sorted from blood. The subset here: CD45RA+ positively selected. The receptor source for this set is a young man in good health.

The chain combines TRBV6-1 with TRBJ1-2; D perhaps matches TRBD1 (5 bases). The germline CDR1 and CDR2 sequences are MNHNS and SASEGT. The V end lost 2 bases, the J end lost 8 bases, and 15 bases lay between the germline ends. The CDR3 loop spans 14 amino acids. This CDR3 reads CASSERNRPEGYTF. For the CDR3, the DNA is TGTGCCAGCAGTGAACGTAACAGGCCGGAAGGCTACACCTTC.

On this clone itself: This specimen includes other DNA sequences encoding the same CDR3. The chain uses TRBV4-3 and TRBJ2-7; 7 nucleotides agree with TRBD2. There are 15 residues in the CDR3. Looked up from germline, CDR1 is LGHNA and CDR2 is YSLEER. V was clipped by 1 base and J by 2 bases; unmatched bases: 5. The CDR3 loop reads CASSQGLAATYEQYF. The CDR3, as DNA: TGCGCCAGCAGCCAAGGCCTAGCGGCCACCTACGAGCAGTACTTC.

The chain carries TRBV28 and TRBJ1-2; D unresolved. The CDR3 sequence is 13 residues long. The germline V gene has CDR1 MDHEN and CDR2 SYDVKM. The V end lost 3 bases, the J end lost 4 bases, and 9 bases lay between the germline ends. In DNA, the CDR3 is TGTGCCAGCAGTTTGCGCAGGTTCTATGGCTACACCTTC. Translated, it gives CASSLRRFYGYTF.

V is TRBV29-1 and J is TRBJ1-2; D perhaps matches TRBD1 (5 bases). V lost 7 bases to trimming and J lost 2 bases, with 20 bases between them. This CDR3 comprises 15 residues. The germline CDR1 and CDR2 sequences are SQVTM and ANQGSEA. The CDR3 DNA reads TGCAGCGCGGGACGGACACCTGGAGGGAACTATGGCTACACCTTC. This sequence encodes CSAGRTPGGNYGYTF.

Turning to this clone: The same CDR3 also results from other DNA sequences found in this sample. DNA of the CDR3: TGCAGCGTTCTGAGGGAGACCCAGTACTTC. This gives the protein CSVLRETQYF. This chain joins TRBV29-1 and TRBJ2-5; D unresolved. This CDR3 has 10 amino acids. Germline CDR1 and CDR2: SQVTM and ANQGSEA. V gave up 5 bases and J gave up 5 bases, with 6 bases separating them.

This rearrangement joins TRBV7-2 to TRBJ1-3, with TRBD1 as a possible D gene (6 bases). The V gene lost 3 bases and the J gene lost 1 base, with 13 bases spanning the gap. From germline, CDR1 is SGHTA and CDR2 FQGNSA. The CDR3 length is 16 residues. CDR3: CASSFRQGGSGNTIYF. CDR3 nucleotide sequence: TGTGCCAGCAGCTTCCGACAAGGGGGTTCTGGAAACACCATATATTTT.

The CDR3 nucleotides read TGTGCCAGCAGCTTAGTGAACAAGAACACTGAAGCTTTCTTT. This translates into CASSLVNKNTEAFF. This chain joins TRBV11-2 and TRBJ1-1; unclear D gene. Germline V CDR1 and CDR2: SGHAT, FQNNGV. The CDR3 is made up of 14 amino acids. V lost 1 base, J lost 1 base, and 7 bases lay in between.

The chain employs TRBV12-5 and TRBJ1-6, with 12 bases identical to TRBD1. V shed 0 bases and J 7 bases; nucleotides not matched to a gene: 16. Per germline, CDR1 LGHNT and CDR2 FRNRAP. The CDR3 covers 21 residues. The chain's CDR3 is CASGLVLIPGQGAGGNSPLHF. In nucleotides, the CDR3 is TGTGCTAGTGGTTTGGTCCTGATTCCGGGACAGGGGGCTGGTGGGAATTCACCCCTCCACTTT.

The chain is built from TRBV2 and TRBJ2-2, with 11 nucleotides matching TRBD2. V lost 11 bases, J lost 2 bases, and 7 bases stayed unmatched. Germline V gene data show CDR1 as SNHLY and CDR2 as FYNNEI. The CDR3 length is 15 residues. The CDR3 sequence: CAVGGLADNTGELFF. The CDR3 region has the DNA TGTGCCGTAGGGGGACTAGCGGATAACACCGGGGAGCTGTTTTTT.

The chain recombines TRBV25-1 with TRBJ1-4; D is possibly TRBD1 (5 bases). The CDR3 length is 15 residues. Between the trimmed V and J ends, which lost 4 bases and 4 bases, there was a span of 13 bases. Germline V gives CDR1 MGHDK, CDR2 SYGVNS. CDR3 protein: CASSVLGGGNEKLFF. The DNA of the CDR3 is TGTGCCAGCAGTGTCCTTGGGGGAGGTAATGAAAAACTGTTTTTT.

V usage is TRBV10-3 and J usage is TRBJ1-4; 7 positions agree with TRBD1. There are 15 residues in the CDR3. Looked up from germline, CDR1 is ENHRY and CDR2 is SYGVKD. V lost 6 bases to trimming and J lost 3 bases; unmatched junction nucleotides: 7. The CDR3 coding sequence is TGTGCCATCAGGGGGGACAGAGGGGCTAATGAAAAACTGTTTTTT. Amino acid sequence: CAIRGDRGANEKLFF.

V gene TRBV27 combines with J gene TRBJ2-4; 10 bases fit TRBD1. Germline CDR1 and CDR2: MNHEY and SMNVEV (reference sequence). J lost 6 bases, V lost 8 bases, and 7 bases had no gene match. This CDR3 region has 14 residues. The chain's CDR3 is CASRQGAGANIQYF. The DNA for the CDR3 is TGTGCCAGCCGACAGGGGGCCGGGGCAAACATTCAGTACTTC.

J is TRBJ1-4 and V is TRBV18; no definite D call. This CDR3 comprises 12 residues. The germline V and J ends were trimmed by 6 bases and 8 bases, with 10 bases remaining between them. CDR1 is KGHSH, CDR2 LQKENI, per germline. The CDR3 region is CASSGIREKLFF. The DNA for the CDR3 is TGTGCCAGCTCCGGGATCAGGGAAAAACTGTTTTTT.

The chain joins TRBV27 to TRBJ1-1; no clear D gene. V was shortened by 0 bases and J by 2 bases, with 10 bases between the two germline ends. This CDR3 is built from 15 residues. Germline CDR1 reads MNHEY; CDR2 reads SMNVEV (reference sequence). In nucleotides, the CDR3 is TGTGCCAGCAGTTTATCCACAGTGGGAAACACTGAAGCTTTCTTT. It is translated as CASSLSTVGNTEAFF.

The rearrangement links TRBV30 to TRBJ1-1; a weak D match, TRBD1 (5 bases). The CDR3 contains 11 residues. Germline V gives CDR1 GTSNPN, CDR2 SVGIG (reference sequence). V shed 5 bases and J shed 1 base, with 5 bases lying between them. The CDR3 bases are TGTGCCTGGGGACAGAACACTGAAGCTTTCTTT. As protein: CAWGQNTEAFF.

As regards this clone: This CDR3 is also generated by other DNA sequences in the sample. The rearrangement joins TRBV5-4 to TRBJ2-5, with TRBD2 as a possible D gene (5 bases). The CDR3 covers 15 residues. From germline, CDR1 is SGHNT and CDR2 YYREEE (reference sequence). V lost 0 bases to trimming and J lost 5 bases, with 14 bases between them. The DNA of the CDR3 is TGTGCCAGCAGCTTGGCCGGTGCGGGTGGGGAGACCCAGTACTTC. Its translation is CASSLAGAGGETQYF.

This clone showed up just once. V and J are TRBV27 and TRBJ2-7; TRBD1 matches 8 bases. V lost 4 bases to trimming and J lost 2 bases; unmatched junction nucleotides: 7. This CDR3 spans 15 amino acids. Germline V gene lookup returns CDR1 MNHEY and CDR2 SMNVEV (reference sequence). This CDR3 is CASSSKTGAAYEQYF. CDR3 DNA sequence: TGTGCCAGCAGTTCGAAGACAGGGGCCGCCTACGAGCAGTACTTC.

The V and J genes are TRBV5-1 and TRBJ2-3; TRBD1 aligns across 8 bases. Trimming at V came to 0 bases and at J to 4 bases, leaving 10 bases not matched to a gene. Germline CDR1 and CDR2: SGHRS and YFSETQ. The CDR3 runs 17 residues. The CDR3 DNA reads TGCGCCAGCAGCTTGGCCTTAGCAGGGGGCGTTGCAGATACGCAGTATTTT. Encoded protein: CASSLALAGGVADTQYF.

Of note for this clone: The junction and the germline gene differ at one end; a read error may be behind it. This rearrangement joins TRBV19 to TRBJ2-7; possible D gene TRBD1, 6 bases. The CDR3 contains 13 residues. Germline CDR1 LNHDA, CDR2 SQIVND (reference sequence). For the CDR3, the DNA is TGTGCCAGTAGTAGGGACGTCGGGACAAAGTTCCACTTC. This gives the protein CASSRDVGTKFHF.

CDR3 loop: CAVSGLGKTEAFF. The CDR3 DNA reads TGTGCGGTCTCGGGACTCGGAAAAACTGAAGCTTTCTTT. The chain carries TRBV30 and TRBJ1-1, with D possibly TRBD1 on 5 matching bases. This CDR3 comprises 13 residues. CDR1 is GTSNPN and CDR2 is SVGIG in the germline V gene (reference sequence).

Regarding this clone: Within the sample, other DNA sequences also encode this same CDR3. The genes are TRBV28 and TRBJ1-5; no reliable D call. V lost 2 bases, J lost 0 bases, and 5 bases lay in between. CDR3 size: 14 residues. Germline V gives CDR1 MDHEN, CDR2 SYDVKM. The CDR3 bases are TGTGCCAGCAGTTTAGGCGGTAGCAATCAGCCCCAGCATTTT. It translates to CASSLGGSNQPQHF.